Listed below are T cell receptor beta chains from one sample, sequenced in a study of T cell responses to AZD1222 COVID-19 vaccine. Assay: immunoSEQ multiplex PCR; the TCRdb copy retains only in-frame clones and omits some. The table has more than 140,000 clones, roughly 90% seen once. Material: peripheral blood, obtained on day 0 of AZD1222 vaccination. These TCRs come from an adult in good health. Both conserved end residues are part of each CDR3. Each record gives: J gene, D gene, clone size, V gene, CDR3 DNA, CDR3 protein. D genes are given only for firm matches. Size is omitted from some rows. Given values are once, few, many or a class for expanded clones.

J gene: TRBJ2-7; D gene: -; clone size: -; V gene: TRBV5-4; CDR3 DNA: TGTGCCAGCAGCTTGATGGAGACCTACGAGCAGTACTTC; CDR3 protein: CASSLMETYEQYF
J gene: TRBJ1-6; D gene: -; clone size: -; V gene: TRBV5-1; CDR3 DNA: TGCGCCAGCAGCTTCGACAGTAATTCACCCCTCCACTTT; CDR3 protein: CASSFDSNSPLHF
J gene: TRBJ2-1; D gene: TRBD1; clone size: -; V gene: TRBV19; CDR3 DNA: TGTGCCAGTAGTATGCCCAACAGGGGGCCGGACAATGAGCAGTTCTTC; CDR3 protein: CASSMPNRGPDNEQFF
J gene: TRBJ2-1; D gene: -; clone size: -; V gene: TRBV12-3/TRBV12-4; CDR3 DNA: TGTGCCAGCAATTTTGGGACCAACAATGAGCAGTTCTTC; CDR3 protein: CASNFGTNNEQFF
J gene: TRBJ1-5; D gene: TRBD1; clone size: once; V gene: TRBV6-5; CDR3 DNA: TGTGCCAGCAGTTCACAGGGGACGGGCAATCAGCCCCAGCATTTT; CDR3 protein: CASSSQGTGNQPQHF
J gene: TRBJ1-6; D gene: -; clone size: once; V gene: TRBV7-2; CDR3 DNA: TGTGCCAGCAGAAGCCCGATGGGGGCGTATAATTCACCCCTCCACTTT; CDR3 protein: CASRSPMGAYNSPLHF
J gene: TRBJ2-1; D gene: -; clone size: -; V gene: TRBV18; CDR3 DNA: TGTGCCAGCTCACCTACGGATAATGAGCAGTTCTTC; CDR3 protein: CASSPTDNEQFF
J gene: TRBJ1-5; D gene: TRBD1; clone size: few; V gene: TRBV5-1; CDR3 DNA: TGCGCCAGCAGCTTGGGGACAGGGTCGATGCAGCCCCAGCATTTT; CDR3 protein: CASSLGTGSMQPQHF
J gene: TRBJ1-1; D gene: TRBD1; clone size: -; V gene: TRBV12-3/TRBV12-4; CDR3 DNA: TGTGCCAGCAGTTACAGGGGTAACACTGAAGCTTTCTTT; CDR3 protein: CASSYRGNTEAFF
J gene: TRBJ1-5; D gene: -; clone size: -; V gene: TRBV7-2; CDR3 DNA: TGTGCCAGCAGCCTCGGGACAACTAATCAGCCCCAGCATTTT; CDR3 protein: CASSLGTTNQPQHF
J gene: TRBJ1-1; D gene: TRBD1; clone size: -; V gene: TRBV12-5; CDR3 DNA: TGTGCTAGTGGTTTGGACAGGGGTTACACTGAAGCTTTCTTT; CDR3 protein: CASGLDRGYTEAFF
J gene: TRBJ1-6; D gene: -; clone size: -; V gene: TRBV7-3; CDR3 DNA: TGTGCCAGCAGCCACCAGGCTGGGGATAATTCACCCCTCCACTTT; CDR3 protein: CASSHQAGDNSPLHF
J gene: TRBJ1-5; D gene: TRBD1; clone size: -; V gene: TRBV12-3/TRBV12-4; CDR3 DNA: TGTGCCAGCAGTTTAAACAGGGGCCAGCCCCAGCATTTT; CDR3 protein: CASSLNRGQPQHF
J gene: TRBJ2-7; D gene: -; clone size: -; V gene: TRBV3-1/TRBV3-2; CDR3 DNA: TGTGCCAGCAGAGACAGTGGCTCCTACGAGCAGTACTTC; CDR3 protein: CASRDSGSYEQYF
J gene: TRBJ1-2; D gene: -; clone size: -; V gene: TRBV5-5; CDR3 DNA: TGTGCCAGCAGCCGACATGAAAACTATGGCTACACCTTC; CDR3 protein: CASSRHENYGYTF
J gene: TRBJ2-7; D gene: -; clone size: -; V gene: TRBV6-5; CDR3 DNA: TGTGCCAGCAGACGACTAGGTTCGACCTACGAGCAGTACTTC; CDR3 protein: CASRRLGSTYEQYF
J gene: TRBJ2-3; D gene: -; clone size: -; V gene: TRBV3-1/TRBV3-2; CDR3 DNA: TGTGCCAGCAGCCCACAGGGATCCGGCAGAACAGATACGCAGTATTTT; CDR3 protein: CASSPQGSGRTDTQYF
J gene: TRBJ1-2; D gene: -; clone size: -; V gene: TRBV7-2; CDR3 DNA: TGTGCCAGCAGCTTGACAGCTAACTATGGCTACACCTTC; CDR3 protein: CASSLTANYGYTF
J gene: TRBJ1-2; D gene: TRBD1; clone size: -; V gene: TRBV19; CDR3 DNA: TGTGCCAGTCGTGACAGGGGACTCTATGGCTACACCTTC; CDR3 protein: CASRDRGLYGYTF
J gene: TRBJ2-2; D gene: -; clone size: once; V gene: TRBV7-6; CDR3 DNA: TGTGCCAGCAGTGAGGTGGTCCAGACCTCCGGGGAGCTGTTTTTT; CDR3 protein: CASSEVVQTSGELFF
J gene: TRBJ1-2; D gene: -; clone size: -; V gene: TRBV6-5; CDR3 DNA: TGTGCCAGCAAAGGGGGAGGCAGTGGGGACTATGGCTACACCTTC; CDR3 protein: CASKGGGSGDYGYTF
J gene: TRBJ2-2; D gene: TRBD1; clone size: few; V gene: TRBV7-9; CDR3 DNA: TGTGCCAGCAGCTCTAGAGGGACAGTGAACACCGGGGAGCTGTTTTTT; CDR3 protein: CASSSRGTVNTGELFF
J gene: TRBJ2-3; D gene: -; clone size: -; V gene: TRBV5-1; CDR3 DNA: TGCGCCAGCAGCAGTGGACGCGGCTTCACAGATACGCAGTATTTT; CDR3 protein: CASSSGRGFTDTQYF